This TCR beta chain is from a study of T cells in Graves' hyperthyroidism and ophthalmopathy. Whole-study context: Peripheral blood was acquired at first diagnosis, ahead of any therapy whatsoever. Points from the study as a whole: Ophthalmopathy was told apart from stable hyperthyroidism by a 13 V-J model. The model predicted ophthalmopathy a median roughly 6.3 months before onset.

Ten or more counts support this clonotype. The antigen remains unidentified. Trimming removed 4 bases at V and 2 bases at J, with 12 bases between. There are 15 residues in the CDR3. CDR1 and CDR2 from the germline V gene are SGHDT and YYEEEE. The source material, RNA transcripts, was used to amplify TCR beta CDR3 regions. The HTBI primer set drove a first-round RT-PCR of the TCR CDR3. TCRdb reprocessed the multiplex PCR reads with MiXCR, giving one entry per CDR3 protein. The sample includes 300,000 to 400,000 distinct CDR3 sequences, about 21% of them seen just once. Patients having uncontrolled infection, another autoimmune disease, pregnancy or lactation were not included.

This TCR came from a woman aged 45-60 years with Graves' hyperthyroidism. Material for sequencing was blood. This chain connects TRBV5-6 to TRBJ2-2; D remains unclear. CDR3 in amino acids: CASSPNPENTGELFF. CDR3 bases: TGTGCCAGCAGCCCGAATCCCGAAAACACCGGGGAGCTGTTTTTT.